This T cell receptor (beta chain) is drawn from a study of cytomegalovirus exposure and HLA in healthy donors. The PCR employed 60 Vbeta primers together with 13 Jbeta primers. The protocol was immunoSEQ multiplex PCR, while the TCRdb copy is restricted to in-frame clones and leaves out a portion. The sample carries approximately 150,000 clones, approximately 80% recorded once. The ends were cut back, 5 bases at V and 6 bases at J, with 14 bases in the middle. The CDR3 runs to 13 residues. CDR1 is SGHVS and CDR2 is FNYEAQ in the germline V gene. The chain couples TRBV7-6 to TRBJ2-7; possibly TRBD2 for D (5 bases). Sequences were obtained from PBMCs. The sequence derives from a man aged 18-30 years in good health and CMV-seropositive. The CDR3 nucleotides are TGTGCCAGCAGCCTCCGGATGGCGGGCGAGCAGTACTTC. Protein sequence: CASSLRMAGEQYF.